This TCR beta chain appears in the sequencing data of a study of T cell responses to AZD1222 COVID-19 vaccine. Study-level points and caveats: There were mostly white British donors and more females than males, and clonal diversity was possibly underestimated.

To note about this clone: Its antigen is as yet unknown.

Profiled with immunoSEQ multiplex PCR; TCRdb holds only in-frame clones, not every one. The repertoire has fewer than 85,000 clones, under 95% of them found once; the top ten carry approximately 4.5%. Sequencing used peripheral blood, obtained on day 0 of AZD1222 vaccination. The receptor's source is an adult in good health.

The CDR3 nucleotides are TGTGCCATCAGTGAGATTAACAGAGACTATGGCTACACCTTC. Its protein product is CAISEINRDYGYTF. V usage is TRBV10-3 and J usage is TRBJ1-2; D not certain. Germline loops: CDR1 ENHRY, CDR2 SYGVKD. CDR3 length equals 14 residues. The V gene lost 2 bases and the J gene lost 3 bases, with 10 bases spanning the gap.